One and the same sample provided the 20 T cell receptor beta chains below, sequenced in a study of shared clonotypes between healthy human individuals. Generated by immunoSEQ multiplex PCR, the TCRdb table keeps only in-frame clones and is missing some. Of 450,000 to 650,000 clones in the sample, around 80% were seen once. Material: PBMCs. The source is a woman between 40 and 55 years old in good health. Some clones in this sample may be carry-over from other donors' samples.

This clone has a handful of counts. The V call is TRBV11-1, the J call TRBJ2-2; possible D gene TRBD2, 5 bases. Germline CDR1 reads SGHAT; CDR2 reads FQDESV (reference sequence). V was trimmed by 1 base and J by 5 bases, leaving 5 bases between them. The CDR3 sequence is 13 residues long. Here the CDR3 reads CASSLGRTGELFF. DNA of the CDR3: TGTGCCAGCAGCTTAGGGAGGACCGGGGAGCTGTTTTTT.

The rearrangement joins TRBV5-6 to TRBJ2-2; 11 bases match TRBD2. Germline-derived CDR1 and CDR2 are SGHDT and YYEEEE. V dropped 4 bases and J dropped 9; count of bases not matched to a gene: 11. The CDR3 is 16 amino acids. CDR3 sequence: CASSLYSGRGTRELFF. The CDR3 bases are TGTGCCAGCAGCCTGTATAGCGGGAGGGGTACCAGGGAGCTGTTTTTT. The full variable domain, completed using reference TRBV5-6 and TRBJ2-2, is DAGVTQSPTHLIKTRGQQVTLRCSPKSGHDTVSWYQQALGQGPQFIFQYYEEEERQRGNFPDRFSGHQFPNYSSELNVNALLLGDSALYLCASSLYSGRGTRELFFGEGSRLTVL.

The chain uses TRBV5-4 and TRBJ2-2, with no clear D. Germline CDR1 reads SGHNT; CDR2 reads YYREEE (reference sequence). The CDR3 is 14 amino acids. The germline V and J ends were trimmed by 1 base and 6 bases, with 10 bases remaining between them. The CDR3 DNA follows: TGTGCCAGCAGCTTGAATCGGGCGGCCGGGGAGCTGTTTTTT. Its protein product is CASSLNRAAGELFF.

The chain couples TRBV19 to TRBJ2-1, with TRBD2 matching over 12 bases. CDR3 length equals 16 residues. V dropped 4 bases and J dropped 4; count of bases not matched to a gene: 5. CDR1 and CDR2 (germline): LNHDA, SQIVND (reference sequence). In DNA, the CDR3 is TGTGCCAGTAGTAAGACTAGCGGGGGACCTTACAATGAGCAGTTCTTC. Translation: CASSKTSGGPYNEQFF. Full variable domain (remainder filled in from reference TRBV19 and TRBJ2-1): DGGITQSPKYLFRKEGQNVTLSCEQNLNHDAMYWYRQDPGQGLRLIYYSQIVNDFQKGDIAEGYSVSREKKESFPLTVTSAQKNPTAFYLCASSKTSGGPYNEQFFGPGTRLTVL.

This clone was detected ten times or more. V gene TRBV2 combines with J gene TRBJ1-1; 7 bases align to TRBD1. The V and J ends lost 4 bases and 6 bases, in that order; junction bases with no gene match: 8. The CDR3 totals 14 residues. CDR1 and CDR2 from the germline V gene are SNHLY and FYNNEI. The CDR3 protein is CASSVQGRRSEAFF. The CDR3, as DNA: TGTGCCAGCAGTGTACAGGGGAGGAGGTCTGAAGCTTTCTTT. The full variable domain, in which reference TRBV2 and TRBJ1-1 provide the parts outside the CDR3, is EPEVTQTPSHQVTQMGQEVILRCVPISNHLYFYWYRQILGQKVEFLVSFYNNEISEKSEIFDDQFSVERPDGSNFTLKIRSTKLEDSAMYFCASSVQGRRSEAFFGQGTRLTVV.

The chain combines TRBV28 with TRBJ1-5, with a tentative D call TRBD1 (5 bases). Trimming pared 7 bases from V and 2 bases from J, leaving 15 bases between. The germline CDR1 and CDR2 sequences are MDHEN and SYDVKM. CDR3 size: 15 residues. Here the CDR3 DNA reads TGTGCCAGCACCGTCCCGACAGTTGGCAATCAGCCCCAGCATTTT. It specifies CASTVPTVGNQPQHF.

The V and J genes are TRBV19 and TRBJ2-4, with 8 bases lining up with TRBD1. V trimming: 4 bases; J trimming: 0 bases; junction bases outside the gene matches: 5. CDR3 length: 16 amino acids. Germline V gene sequence: CDR1 LNHDA, CDR2 SQIVND (reference sequence). CDR3 sequence: CASSTQGAQAKNIQYF. The CDR3 DNA sequence: TGTGCCAGTAGTACCCAGGGGGCGCAAGCCAAAAACATTCAGTACTTC. Using reference TRBV19 and TRBJ2-4 for the parts outside the CDR3, the full variable domain is DGGITQSPKYLFRKEGQNVTLSCEQNLNHDAMYWYRQDPGQGLRLIYYSQIVNDFQKGDIAEGYSVSREKKESFPLTVTSAQKNPTAFYLCASSTQGAQAKNIQYFGAGTRLSVL.

CDR3 loop: CATSRRQGRTYEQYF. In DNA, the CDR3 is TGTGCCACCAGCAGACGACAGGGTCGGACCTACGAGCAGTACTTC. The chain carries TRBV15 and TRBJ2-7; 7 nucleotides line up with TRBD1. Germline CDR1 and CDR2: LNHNV and YYDKDF (reference sequence). V lost 2 bases, J lost 2 bases, and 6 bases stayed unmatched. This CDR3 comprises 15 residues.

Note on this clone: It differs at one base from a far larger clone, so likely a read error. In this CDR3 the conserved last residue, phenylalanine or tryptophan, is missing, so a read error is likely. The rearrangement joins TRBV10-3 to TRBJ1-1, with no clear D. Trimming stripped 0 bases from V and 6 bases from J, with 17 bases between. From germline, CDR1 is ENHRY and CDR2 SYGVKD. The CDR3 spans 16 residues. The CDR3 coding sequence is TGTGCCATCAGTGAGTCTCGGGGTATAGGTTCGGCTGAAGCTTTCTCT. This gives the protein CAISESRGIGSAEAFS.

This rearrangement joins TRBV6-5 to TRBJ1-3; D remains ambiguous. This CDR3 has 16 amino acids. Germline values: CDR1 MNHEY, CDR2 SVGAGI. The germline V and J ends were trimmed by 0 bases and 0 bases, with 9 bases remaining between them. The CDR3 DNA reads TGTGCCAGCAGTTACTCGTTCGGTCGCTCTGGAAACACCATATATTTT. It translates to CASSYSFGRSGNTIYF.

V is TRBV28 and J is TRBJ1-2; D is uncertain. Germline V gives CDR1 MDHEN, CDR2 SYDVKM. V lost 0 bases and J 2 bases, leaving 10 bases between the germline ends. This CDR3 region has 15 residues. CDR3: CASSLWPGSNYGYTF. CDR3 in DNA: TGTGCCAGCAGTTTATGGCCAGGTTCCAACTATGGCTACACCTTC.

This chain links TRBV30 with TRBJ2-7; 10 bases map to TRBD1. Germline V CDR1 and CDR2: GTSNPN, SVGIG (reference sequence). V lost 5 bases to trimming and J lost 6 bases; unmatched junction nucleotides: 13. The CDR3 consists of 15 residues. The CDR3 loop reads CAWSPTGTGEFEQYF. The CDR3, as DNA: TGTGCCTGGTCCCCGACCGGGACAGGGGAGTTCGAGCAGTACTTC.

The chain links TRBV6-1 to TRBJ1-4, with D maybe TRBD1 (5 bases). V shed 1 base and J shed 4 bases, with 10 bases lying between them. This CDR3 comprises 15 residues. Germline V gene lookup returns CDR1 MNHNS and CDR2 SASEGT. The CDR3 DNA follows: TGTGCCAGCAGTGAAGGGAGGGGAGGTAATGAAAAACTGTTTTTT. It encodes CASSEGRGGNEKLFF.

Points on this clone: This clone may be a read error of a much larger clone one base away. Other DNA sequences in the same sample also yield this CDR3. The genes are TRBV15 and TRBJ2-5; D not certain. This CDR3 is built from 15 residues. The germline gives CDR1 LNHNV, CDR2 YYDKDF (reference sequence). The DNA for the CDR3 is TGCGCCACCAGCAGAACCGGGCCAGAGGCGCAGACCCAGTACTTC. This codes for CATSRTGPEAQTQYF.

The V and J genes are TRBV2 and TRBJ2-3, with TRBD2 matching 12 bases. The CDR3 consists of 15 residues. Germline CDR1 reads SNHLY; CDR2 reads FYNNEI. After removal of 1 base from V and 5 bases from J, the junction contained 1 base not matched to a gene. CDR3 in amino acids: CASSEVGLAGDTQYF. The CDR3 bases are TGTGCCAGCAGTGAAGTGGGACTAGCGGGAGATACGCAGTATTTT.

This chain uses TRBV10-3 with TRBJ1-2, with D unresolved. Germline CDR1 reads ENHRY; CDR2 reads SYGVKD. V lost 2 bases and J lost 8, with 12 bases in between. This CDR3 comprises 13 residues. CDR3 in DNA: TGTGCCATCAGTGAGACAGTGGGTTGGGGCTACACCTTC. Residues: CAISETVGWGYTF.

The chain recombines TRBV9 with TRBJ2-5, with D perhaps matching TRBD1 (6 bases). The J call may be incorrect, as the DNA end agrees better with TRBJ2-7. Germline V gene data show CDR1 as SGDLS and CDR2 as YYNGEE. CDR3 length: 15 residues. CDR3 sequence (DNA): TGTGCCAGCAGCGCCCAACAGGGACCAACCTACGAGCAGTACTTC. Translating gives CASSAQQGPTYEQYF.

This clone was counted between two and nine times. V usage is TRBV5-1 and J usage is TRBJ2-5, with 14 bases that match TRBD2. The CDR3 runs 16 residues. V lost 0 bases to trimming and J lost 7 bases; unmatched junction nucleotides: 5. CDR1 and CDR2 from the germline V gene are SGHRS and YFSETQ. The CDR3 loop reads CASSLGTSGRIGTQYF. The CDR3, as DNA: TGCGCCAGCAGCTTGGGGACTAGCGGGAGGATCGGGACCCAGTACTTC. The full variable domain, in which reference TRBV5-1 and TRBJ2-5 provide the parts outside the CDR3, is KAGVTQTPRYLIKTRGQQVTLSCSPISGHRSVSWYQQTPGQGLQFLFEYFSETQRNKGNFPGRFSGRQFSNSRSEMNVSTLELGDSALYLCASSLGTSGRIGTQYFGPGTRLLVL.

This clone came up once. Only one base separates this from a far larger clonotype, so it likely reflects a read error. The chain is built from TRBV10-3 and TRBJ1-2; TRBD1 might be the D (6 bases). Germline CDR1 ENHRY, CDR2 SYGVKD. This CDR3 has 13 residues. The DNA for the CDR3 is TGTGCCATCAGTTCGGACAGAAACTATGACTACACCTTC. It yields the protein CAISSDRNYDYTF.

V usage is TRBV30 and J usage is TRBJ1-5; D is perhaps TRBD1 (6 bases). The ends were cut back, 0 bases at V and 6 bases at J, with 18 bases in the middle. Germline V gives CDR1 GTSNPN, CDR2 SVGIG (reference sequence). The CDR3 consists of 16 residues. As DNA, the CDR3 is TGTGCCTGGAGTGTACGGGGGCTAGCCTCCGCTCAGCCCCAGCATTTT. It specifies CAWSVRGLASAQPQHF.